Presented here are 18 T cell receptor beta chains from one specimen sequenced in a study of T cell repertoires in cytomegalovirus infection. TCRdb re-called the reads through MiXCR, storing one row per CDR3 protein. The sample contains 350,000 to 550,000 distinct CDR3 sequences, about a third of which appear only once. Material: PBMCs. The receptors stem from a human donor in good health (CMV status not recorded). Some clones in this sample may be carry-over from other donors' samples.

This chain links TRBV5-4 with TRBJ2-3; unclear D gene. Germline CDR1 is SGHNT and CDR2 is YYREEE (reference sequence). This CDR3 contains 13 residues. V dropped 4 bases and J dropped 0 bases, with 6 bases sitting between them. Here the CDR3 DNA reads TGTGCCAGCAGCCCTTTTAGCACAGATACGCAGTATTTT. Its protein is CASSPFSTDTQYF.

This chain links TRBV11-2 with TRBJ2-2; D is ambiguous. Germline loops: CDR1 SGHAT, CDR2 FQNNGV. The CDR3 loop spans 12 amino acids. V was shortened by 0 bases and J by 13 bases, with 9 bases between the two germline ends. CDR3 bases: TGTGCCAGCAGCTTAGAGGTCGAAGGGCTGTTTTTT. It codes for CASSLEVEGLFF.

This clonotype was seen repeatedly, ten times or more. CDR3 coding DNA: TGTGCCAGCAGCCCCCGACCGACTAACTATGGCTACACCTTC. Translation gives CASSPRPTNYGYTF. The gene calls are TRBV7-2 and TRBJ1-2; no reliable D call. V lost 5 bases to trimming and J lost 0 bases, with 10 bases between them. The CDR3 extends over 14 amino acids. CDR1 SGHTA and CDR2 FQGNSA come from the germline V gene.

This clonotype has a handful of counts. The chain links TRBV10-2 to TRBJ2-2; 9 nucleotides agree with TRBD2. V lost 5 bases and J lost 3; bases outside the gene matches: 13. The CDR3 extends over 18 amino acids. The V gene's germline CDR1 is WSHSY and CDR2 SAAADI. This CDR3 reads CASSPYSTSGSDTGELFF. DNA for the CDR3: TGCGCCAGCAGTCCATACTCAACTAGCGGGTCTGACACCGGGGAGCTGTTTTTT.

On this clonotype itself: Possible read error: a much larger clone is one base away. This rearrangement joins TRBV7-6 to TRBJ2-2, with TRBD2 identical over 7 bases. This CDR3 is 15 amino acids long. Germline CDR1 is SGHVS and CDR2 is FNYEAQ. With 4 bases clipped from V and 7 bases from J, the junction kept 9 bases outside the gene matches. The CDR3 loop reads CASSSTGGCVGELFF. The CDR3 DNA reads as TGTGCCAGCAGCTCCACCGGGGGGTGCGTCGGGGAGCTGTTTTTT.

The table lists this clonotype with a few counts. V usage is TRBV11-2 and J usage is TRBJ1-2; D is perhaps TRBD1 (6 bases). The germline CDR1 and CDR2 sequences are SGHAT and FQNNGV. This CDR3 has 13 residues. V shed 5 bases and J shed 4 bases, with 11 bases lying between them. The CDR3 sequence: CASSTQGSYGYTF. The DNA of the CDR3 is TGTGCCAGCAGCACACAGGGAAGCTATGGCTACACCTTC.

The chain has TRBV3-1 and TRBJ2-5, with 8 bases aligning to TRBD1. The junction had 4 bases not matched to a gene; V was cut back by 3 bases and J by 4 bases. Germline lookup yields CDR1 LGHDT and CDR2 YNNKEL (reference sequence). The CDR3 is made up of 14 amino acids. The CDR3 reads CASSQDRAGETQYF. DNA of the CDR3: TGTGCCAGCAGCCAGGACAGGGCAGGAGAGACCCAGTACTTC.

The chain uses TRBV2 and TRBJ2-2; the D gene is possibly TRBD2 (6 bases). Germline CDR1 SNHLY, CDR2 FYNNEI. V was shortened by 6 bases and J by 4 bases, with 15 bases between the two germline ends. The CDR3 covers 15 residues. The CDR3 sequence is CASSLLASGTGELFF. CDR3 nucleotide sequence: TGTGCCAGCAGCCTCCTAGCGAGCGGCACCGGGGAGCTGTTTTTT.

The chain employs TRBV20-1 and TRBJ2-3, with TRBD2 identical over 8 bases. The CDR3 runs to 15 residues. The V gene end was trimmed by 6 bases and the J gene end by 6 bases; junction bases not matched to a gene: 14. CDR1 and CDR2 (germline): DFQATT, SNEGSKA (reference sequence). For the CDR3, the DNA is TGCAGTGCCACCCCCACGGGGGGGCCCCTCGATACGCAGTATTTT. It is translated as CSATPTGGPLDTQYF.

The chain has TRBV3-1 and TRBJ2-4; TRBD2 matches at 9 bases. From germline, CDR1 is LGHDT and CDR2 YNNKEL (reference sequence). This CDR3 is 19 amino acids long. With 3 bases clipped from V and 2 bases from J, the junction kept 14 bases outside the gene matches. CDR3: CASSQVLGGLANTKNIQYF. CDR3 nucleotide sequence: TGTGCCAGCAGCCAGGTCTTAGGAGGACTAGCGAACACCAAAAACATTCAGTACTTC. The full variable domain, its missing parts supplied by reference TRBV3-1 and TRBJ2-4, is DTAVSQTPKYLVTQMGNDKSIKCEQNLGHDTMYWYKQDSKKFLKIMFSYNNKELIINETVPNRFSPKSPDKAHLNLHINSLELGDSAVYFCASSQVLGGLANTKNIQYFGAGTRLSVL.

This clonotype is a singleton in its sample. The CDR3 DNA follows: TGTGCCACCAGCAGAGATCTAGCTTGGGGCCAAGAGACCCAGTACTTC. It codes for CATSRDLAWGQETQYF. V gene TRBV15 combines with J gene TRBJ2-5, with TRBD2 as a possible D gene (5 bases). Trimming cost V 0 bases and J 1 base, with 12 bases left between them. The V gene's germline CDR1 is LNHNV and CDR2 YYDKDF (reference sequence). This CDR3 is 16 amino acids long.

This clonotype occurred a few times. The chain joins TRBV19 to TRBJ2-1; D is perhaps TRBD2 (6 bases). The CDR3 consists of 14 residues. In germline, CDR1 is LNHDA, CDR2 SQIVND (reference sequence). V was shortened by 5 bases and J by 4 bases, with 12 bases between the two germline ends. The CDR3 is CASSLPGLYNEQFF. The CDR3 region has the DNA TGTGCCAGTAGTTTACCGGGACTTTACAATGAGCAGTTCTTC.

The chain joins TRBV20-1 to TRBJ2-3; 7 nucleotides line up with TRBD1. V lost 6 bases to trimming and J lost 0 bases; unmatched junction nucleotides: 9. The CDR3 length is 15 residues. In germline, CDR1 is DFQATT, CDR2 SNEGSKA (reference sequence). CDR3 nucleotides: TGCAGTGCCGATCCCGGGACAGCCAGCACAGATACGCAGTATTTT. This gives the protein CSADPGTASTDTQYF.

As to this clonotype: A much larger clone differs by one base, so this may be a read error. The V gene is TRBV4-1, the J gene TRBJ2-2; 7 bases are a match to TRBD2. CDR3 length equals 16 residues. V trimming: 6 bases; J trimming: 4 bases; junction bases outside the gene matches: 11. Germline loops: CDR1 MGHRA, CDR2 YSYEKL. The CDR3 coding sequence is TGCGCCAGCAGACCTTCTAGCGGTTCATTCACCGGGGAGCTGTTTTTT. Encoded protein: CASRPSSGSFTGELFF.

This clonotype occurred many times. This sequence joins TRBV11-2 and TRBJ2-7, with a weak D call TRBD1 (6 bases). CDR1 is SGHAT, CDR2 FQNNGV, per germline. This CDR3 region has 13 residues. V was cut by 5 bases and J by 3 bases, with 11 bases left in between. The CDR3 DNA follows: TGTGCCAGCAGCACGAACAGGGACTACGAGCAGTACTTC. Translating it yields CASSTNRDYEQYF.

Points on this clonotype: Likely a read error: the CDR3 ends without its conserved phenylalanine or tryptophan. This chain links TRBV19 with TRBJ2-1; 7 bases line up with TRBD1. This CDR3 is built from 15 residues. Looked up from germline, CDR1 is LNHDA and CDR2 is SQIVND (reference sequence). J lost 0 bases, V lost 6 bases, and 5 bases had no gene match. DNA of the CDR3: TGTGCCAGTAGATTGGACAGGAGCTCCTACAATGAGCAGTTCTTA. Translation gives CASRLDRSSYNEQFL.

This clonotype was found a few times. V gene TRBV5-5 combines with J gene TRBJ2-1; D not certain. The V gene's germline CDR1 is SGHKS and CDR2 YYEKEE (reference sequence). The CDR3 contains 15 residues. V lost 0 bases to trimming and J lost 3 bases, with 10 bases between them. The CDR3 sequence: CASSLVRTIYNEQFF. The DNA of the CDR3 is TGTGCCAGCAGCTTGGTACGGACCATCTACAATGAGCAGTTCTTC.

The chain has TRBV11-2 and TRBJ2-2; 8 nucleotides match TRBD1. This CDR3 is built from 16 residues. Germline values: CDR1 SGHAT, CDR2 FQNNGV. With 5 bases clipped from V and 0 bases from J, the junction kept 5 bases outside the gene matches. The CDR3 sequence is CASSGDRGSNTGELFF. CDR3 coding DNA: TGTGCCAGCAGCGGCGACAGGGGATCGAACACCGGGGAGCTGTTTTTT.